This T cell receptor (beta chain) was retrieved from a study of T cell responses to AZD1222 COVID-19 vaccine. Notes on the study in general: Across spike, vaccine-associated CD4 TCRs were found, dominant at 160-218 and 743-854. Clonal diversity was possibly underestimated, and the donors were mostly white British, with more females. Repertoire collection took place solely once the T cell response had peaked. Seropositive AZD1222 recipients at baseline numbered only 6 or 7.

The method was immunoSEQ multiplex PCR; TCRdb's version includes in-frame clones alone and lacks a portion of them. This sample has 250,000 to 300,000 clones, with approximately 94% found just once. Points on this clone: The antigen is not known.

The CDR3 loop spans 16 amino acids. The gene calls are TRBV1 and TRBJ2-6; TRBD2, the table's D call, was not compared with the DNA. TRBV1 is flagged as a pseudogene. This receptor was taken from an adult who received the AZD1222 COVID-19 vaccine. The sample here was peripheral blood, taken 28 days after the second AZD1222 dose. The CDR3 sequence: CTSSQDTYSGANVLTF. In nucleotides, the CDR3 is TGCACCAGCAGCCAAGACACTTACTCTGGGGCCAACGTCCTGACTTTC.